One and the same sample provided the 25 T cell receptor beta chains below, sequenced in a study of CD8+ T cells in alopecia areata. Treatment here: oral pan-JAK inhibitor, 5-10 mg twice daily. In each case, RNA was isolated and then reverse transcribed into cDNA as the sequencing template. Generated by immunoSEQ multiplex PCR, the TCRdb table keeps only in-frame clones and is missing some. Here the sample spans about 180,000 clones, roughly 46% being singletons. Source: CD8+ T cells sorted from blood, taken around week 53, from a patient treated with tofacitinib. The receptor set was obtained from a human donor with alopecia areata.

The V call is TRBV6-5, the J call TRBJ1-5; D unresolved. Trimming left V 2 bases short and J 5 bases short, with 7 bases between. This CDR3 comprises 13 residues. Germline V gene data show CDR1 as MNHEY and CDR2 as SVGAGI. In nucleotides, the CDR3 is TGTGCCAGCAGTTACCAGAGCGATCAGCCCCAGCATTTT. This translates into CASSYQSDQPQHF.

V usage is TRBV27 and J usage is TRBJ1-1, with 7 bases that match TRBD1. Germline trimming cut 0 bases from V and 1 base from J; bases unmatched to any gene: 2. Germline V gene sequence: CDR1 MNHEY, CDR2 SMNVEV (reference sequence). The CDR3 is 15 residues long. As DNA, the CDR3 is TGTGCCAGCAGTTTATCGAAGGGGGCGAACACTGAAGCTTTCTTT. This sequence encodes CASSLSKGANTEAFF.

This clone was counted a few times. An end of the junction does not agree with germline; a read error may underlie this. The gene calls are TRBV7-7 and TRBJ2-7, with D possibly TRBD2 on 5 matching bases. CDR1 and CDR2 from the germline V gene are SSHAT and FNYEAQ (reference sequence). The CDR3 has 13 residues. The CDR3 spells CASSLGKTYEQYF. DNA of the CDR3: TGTGCTAGCAGCCTCGGGAAAACCTACGAGCAGTACTTC.

There are a few counts of this clone. The chain combines TRBV5-6 with TRBJ2-1; D may match TRBD1 or TRBD2 (5 bases each). CDR3 size: 14 residues. With 2 bases removed from V and 4 bases from J, the gap between germline ends came to 10 bases. Germline-derived CDR1 and CDR2 are SGHDT and YYEEEE. CDR3 residues: CASSFAGTYNEQFF. The CDR3 coding sequence is TGTGCCAGCAGCTTCGCAGGGACGTACAATGAGCAGTTCTTC. The full variable domain, in which reference TRBV5-6 and TRBJ2-1 provide the parts outside the CDR3, is DAGVTQSPTHLIKTRGQQVTLRCSPKSGHDTVSWYQQALGQGPQFIFQYYEEEERQRGNFPDRFSGHQFPNYSSELNVNALLLGDSALYLCASSFAGTYNEQFFGPGTRLTVL.

The chain combines TRBV30 with TRBJ1-1; D is unclear. Trimming removed 2 bases at V and 2 bases at J, with 9 bases between. The CDR3 spans 13 residues. Per the germline V gene, CDR1 is GTSNPN and CDR2 is SVGIG (reference sequence). This chain's CDR3 is CAWSNTVNTEAFF. The CDR3 DNA sequence: TGTGCCTGGAGTAACACAGTAAACACTGAAGCTTTCTTT.

This clone was picked up a small number of times. The chain combines TRBV29-1 with TRBJ2-5; D is perhaps TRBD2 (6 bases). Germline V gene lookup returns CDR1 SQVTM and CDR2 ANQGSEA. V was trimmed by 2 bases and J by 5 bases, leaving 12 bases between them. The CDR3 is made up of 13 amino acids. The CDR3 spells CSVEWGGEETQYF. The CDR3 region has the DNA TGCAGCGTTGAATGGGGCGGGGAGGAGACCCAGTACTTC.

This chain joins TRBV9 and TRBJ2-5; D call uncertain. Trimming cost V 0 bases and J 3 bases, with 12 bases left between them. The CDR3 loop spans 15 amino acids. Per the germline V gene, CDR1 is SGDLS and CDR2 is YYNGEE. In nucleotides, the CDR3 is TGTGCCAGCAGCGTAGGGGTTGAGGCGGAAGAGACCCAGTACTTC. Its translation is CASSVGVEAEETQYF. Full variable domain (outside the CDR3, taken from reference TRBV9 and TRBJ2-5): DSGVTQTPKHLITATGQRVTLRCSPRSGDLSVYWYQQSLDQGLQFLIQYYNGEERAKGNILERFSAQQFPDLHSELNLSSLELGDSALYFCASSVGVEAEETQYFGPGTRLLVL.

This chain uses TRBV6-5 with TRBJ1-1; D ambiguous. V was pared by 2 bases and J by 9 bases, with 10 bases between. CDR1 is MNHEY, CDR2 SVGAGI, per germline. This CDR3 has 12 amino acids. CDR3 amino acids: CASSYPGGQAFF. The CDR3 nucleotides are TGTGCCAGCAGTTACCCAGGCGGCCAAGCTTTCTTT.

This chain uses TRBV5-6 with TRBJ2-6, with D hard to call. Germline loops: CDR1 SGHDT, CDR2 YYEEEE. The CDR3 is 14 amino acids. Trimming removed 0 bases from V and 4 bases from J, with 5 bases in between. CDR3 residues: CASSLVEGANVLTF. The DNA for the CDR3 is TGTGCCAGCAGCTTGGTGGAGGGGGCCAACGTCCTGACTTTC.

DNA for the CDR3: TGTGCCAGCAGCAAGCGGGGGTTTCTCTCCTACGAGCAGTACTTC. Its translation: CASSKRGFLSYEQYF. The V gene is TRBV5-4, the J gene TRBJ2-5, with 8 bases that match TRBD2. The DNA end is a closer match to TRBJ2-7, so the J assignment may be wrong. The CDR3 contains 15 residues. Per germline, CDR1 SGHNT and CDR2 YYREEE (reference sequence).

The rearrangement uses TRBV2 and TRBJ1-1; a possible D gene is TRBD1 (5 bases). Germline CDR1 reads SNHLY; CDR2 reads FYNNEI. The V end was cut by 0 bases, the J end by 5 bases, with 7 bases between. The CDR3 covers 13 residues. CDR3: CASSEAAGTEAFF. In DNA form, the CDR3 reads TGTGCCAGCAGTGAAGCAGCAGGGACTGAAGCTTTCTTT.

CDR3 DNA: TGTGCCAGCACGAGAAGTTACGAGCAGTACTTC. Translated, it gives CASTRSYEQYF. The V gene is TRBV2, the J gene TRBJ2-7; D is unresolved. This CDR3 contains 11 residues. Germline V gene sequence: CDR1 SNHLY, CDR2 FYNNEI. V lost 7 bases and J 4 bases, leaving 8 bases between the germline ends.

This clone appeared a few times. V gene TRBV30 combines with J gene TRBJ1-6; D is unresolved. The CDR3 consists of 15 residues. Germline V gene data show CDR1 as GTSNPN and CDR2 as SVGIG (reference sequence). The ends were cut back, 2 bases at V and 8 bases at J, with 16 bases in the middle. The DNA of the CDR3 is TGTGCCTGGAGTCTGACGACGGCAGCCCATTCACCCCTCCACTTT. This encodes CAWSLTTAAHSPLHF.

V and J are TRBV6-5 and TRBJ1-2; D gene unclear. The CDR3 sequence is 16 residues long. Trimming removed 2 bases from V and 8 bases from J, with 21 bases in between. Germline CDR1 MNHEY, CDR2 SVGAGI. CDR3 sequence: CASSYKSSSLFGGYTF. As DNA, the CDR3 is TGTGCCAGCAGTTACAAATCGTCTTCCCTATTTGGAGGCTACACCTTC.

In regard to this clone: Additional DNA sequences in this sample encode the identical CDR3. V usage is TRBV10-2 and J usage is TRBJ2-7; D unclear. Trimming took 0 bases from V and 4 from J, leaving 4 bases between them. The CDR3 is 12 residues long. Germline loops: CDR1 WSHSY, CDR2 SAAADI. CDR3 sequence (DNA): TGCGCCAGCAGTGAGTCTGGTTACGAGCAGTACTTC. It encodes CASSESGYEQYF.

This clone has only a few counts. The rearrangement links TRBV29-1 to TRBJ2-7, with D perhaps assigned TRBD1 or TRBD2 (6 bases each). Per germline, CDR1 SQVTM and CDR2 ANQGSEA. The V end was cut by 7 bases, the J end by 5 bases, with 21 bases between. CDR3 length: 14 residues. CDR3 DNA sequence: TGCAGCGCCTCATCGCCGGGGGCGCCGGACGAGCAGTACTTC. Protein: CSASSPGAPDEQYF.

About this clone itself: A far more abundant clone sits one base away, making this likely a read error. The chain is built from TRBV7-8 and TRBJ2-1; a possible D gene is TRBD1 (7 bases). There are 18 residues in the CDR3. Germline V gene lookup returns CDR1 SGHVS and CDR2 FQNEAQ. The V gene lost 5 bases and the J gene lost 0 bases, with 20 bases spanning the gap. The CDR3 DNA reads as TGTGCCAGCAGCCAAGGCCAGGGGGGAGTTGGCTCCTACAATGAGCAGTTCTTC. Translated: CASSQGQGGVGSYNEQFF.

This clone has only a few counts. The rearrangement joins TRBV14 to TRBJ2-7; D is tentatively TRBD1 or TRBD2 (5 bases each). This CDR3 contains 15 residues. CDR1 is SGHDN and CDR2 is FVKESK in the germline V gene. V gave up 0 bases and J gave up 1 base, with 10 bases separating them. The CDR3 nucleotides are TGTGCCAGCAGCCAAGATTGGGACCGGTCCTACGAGCAGTACTTC. Protein: CASSQDWDRSYEQYF.

The V and J genes are TRBV27 and TRBJ1-5; no definite D call. The CDR3 spans 17 residues. The germline V gene has CDR1 MNHEY and CDR2 SMNVEV (reference sequence). Trimming took off 2 bases at V and 0 bases at J, with 14 bases between the two ends. As DNA, the CDR3 is TGTGCCAGCAGTTTAGGTTCTGGATTTGATAGCAATCAGCCCCAGCATTTT. Translated, it gives CASSLGSGFDSNQPQHF.

A single count supports this clone. J is TRBJ1-2 and V is TRBV10-3; D not resolved. Germline assignment: CDR1 ENHRY and CDR2 SYGVKD. Deletions cut 0 bases from V and 2 bases from J, with 13 bases between. The length of the CDR3 is 16 residues. CDR3 sequence: CAISESIRLYNYGYTF. CDR3 coding DNA: TGTGCCATCAGTGAGTCGATTCGCCTGTACAACTATGGCTACACCTTC.

The chain combines TRBV10-3 with TRBJ2-7; perhaps D is TRBD1 or TRBD2 (5 bases each). Trimming took off 4 bases at V and 2 bases at J, with 12 bases between the two ends. Germline V gene lookup returns CDR1 ENHRY and CDR2 SYGVKD. The CDR3 contains 14 residues. The CDR3 nucleotides are TGTGCCATCAGTGGGGCAGGGAGCACCTACGAGCAGTACTTC. This sequence encodes CAISGAGSTYEQYF.

This clone showed up just once. The CDR3 sequence: CASSYSGSGEQYF. Here the CDR3 DNA reads TGTGCCAGCAGCTATTCAGGGTCGGGTGAGCAGTACTTC. The gene calls are TRBV5-6 and TRBJ2-7, with D perhaps TRBD1 (5 bases). Germline CDR1 and CDR2: SGHDT and YYEEEE. Trimming took off 3 bases at V and 7 bases at J, with 14 bases between the two ends. The CDR3 extends over 13 amino acids.

The chain combines TRBV27 with TRBJ2-2; possible D gene TRBD2, 5 bases. The V gene lost 2 bases and the J gene lost 8 bases, with 12 bases spanning the gap. The CDR3 loop spans 14 amino acids. Germline V lookup: CDR1 MNHEY, CDR2 SMNVEV (reference sequence). In DNA, the CDR3 is TGTGCCAGCAGTTTACTTCCGGGATCGGGGGAGCTGTTTTTT. It is translated as CASSLLPGSGELFF.

This clone was recorded a few times. The genes are TRBV18 and TRBJ1-2; no reliable D call. This CDR3 is built from 15 residues. The V and J ends lost 0 bases and 3 bases respectively, with 11 bases between them. The germline V gene encodes CDR1 KGHSH and CDR2 LQKENI. The CDR3 region is CASSPPESRDYGYTF. The CDR3 DNA follows: TGTGCCAGCTCACCACCGGAATCTAGGGACTATGGCTACACCTTC.

The chain couples TRBV2 to TRBJ2-5; TRBD2 aligns across 11 bases. The V segment lost 4 bases and the J segment 5 bases; nucleotides outside the gene matches: 9. This CDR3 contains 16 residues. Germline V gene lookup returns CDR1 SNHLY and CDR2 FYNNEI. The CDR3 loop reads CASSGTSGRGVETQYF. DNA for the CDR3: TGTGCCAGCAGTGGAACTAGCGGGAGAGGGGTGGAGACCCAGTACTTC.